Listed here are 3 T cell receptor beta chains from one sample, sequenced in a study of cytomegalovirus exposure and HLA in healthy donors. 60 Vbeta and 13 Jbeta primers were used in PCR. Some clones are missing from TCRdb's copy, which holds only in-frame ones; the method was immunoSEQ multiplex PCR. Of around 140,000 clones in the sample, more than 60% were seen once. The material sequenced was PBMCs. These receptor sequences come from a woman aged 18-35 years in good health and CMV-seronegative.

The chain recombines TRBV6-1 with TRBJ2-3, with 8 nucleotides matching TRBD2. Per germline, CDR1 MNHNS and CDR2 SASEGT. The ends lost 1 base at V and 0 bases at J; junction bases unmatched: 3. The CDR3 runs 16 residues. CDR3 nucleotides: TGTGCCAGCAGTGAAGGGACTAGCCTTAGCACAGATACGCAGTATTTT. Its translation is CASSEGTSLSTDTQYF.

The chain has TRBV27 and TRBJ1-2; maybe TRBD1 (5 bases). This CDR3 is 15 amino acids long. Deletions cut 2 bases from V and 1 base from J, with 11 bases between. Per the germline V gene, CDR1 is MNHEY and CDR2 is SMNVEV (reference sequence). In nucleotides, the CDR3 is TGTGCCAGCAGTTTAAGGGCAGGGCTTAACTATGGCTACACCTTC. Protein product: CASSLRAGLNYGYTF.

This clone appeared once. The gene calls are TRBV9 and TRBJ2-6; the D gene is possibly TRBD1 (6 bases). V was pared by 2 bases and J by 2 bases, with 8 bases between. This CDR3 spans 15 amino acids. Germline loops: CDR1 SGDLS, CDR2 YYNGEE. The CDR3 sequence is CASSVRGAGANVLTF. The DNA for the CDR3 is TGTGCCAGCAGCGTCAGGGGAGCTGGGGCCAACGTCCTGACTTTC. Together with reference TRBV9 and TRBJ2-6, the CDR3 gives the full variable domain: DSGVTQTPKHLITATGQRVTLRCSPRSGDLSVYWYQQSLDQGLQFLIQYYNGEERAKGNILERFSAQQFPDLHSELNLSSLELGDSALYFCASSVRGAGANVLTFGAGSRLTVL.